The 24 T cell receptor beta chains reported below all come from one sample, sequenced in a study of blood T cells in healthy people across ages. The use of a sample-barcoded 5' primer and a J-beta primer mix characterized a second PCR of about 6 to 11 cycles. TCRdb called the 5' RACE reads again in MiXCR, with one record for every CDR3 protein. The sample consists of fewer than 2 million distinct CDR3 sequences, around 42% of them appearing once. What was sequenced was blood. These receptors came from a human donor in good health.

In its sample, this clonotype was seen a few times. The genes are TRBV6-2 or TRBV6-3 and TRBJ2-7, with D unresolved. The CDR3 contains 12 residues. Looked up from germline, CDR1 is MNHEY and CDR2 is SVGEGT. V was shortened by 2 bases and J by 6 bases, with 8 bases between the two germline ends. The CDR3 protein is CASSYRTSEQYF. CDR3 bases: TGTGCCAGCAGTTACAGAACCTCCGAGCAGTACTTC.

V usage is TRBV28 and J usage is TRBJ1-2, with a possible D match to TRBD1 (6 bases). V lost 1 base, J lost 3 bases, and 12 bases lay in between. The germline V gene encodes CDR1 MDHEN and CDR2 SYDVKM. The CDR3 has 15 residues. Here the CDR3 DNA reads TGTGCCAGCAGTTTATCTGGGACACTATACTATGGCTACACCTTC. Translating it yields CASSLSGTLYYGYTF.

This clonotype was seen only a few times. This CDR3 is CASSHQQGFDEKLFF. In DNA, the CDR3 is TGCGCCAGCAGCCACCAACAGGGATTTGATGAAAAACTGTTTTTT. The chain carries TRBV4-1 and TRBJ1-4, with a possible D match to TRBD1 (6 bases). The CDR3 has 15 residues. Per the germline V gene, CDR1 is MGHRA and CDR2 is YSYEKL. Trimming removed 3 bases at V and 6 bases at J, with 14 bases between.

This clonotype has just a few counts. The J gene is TRBJ2-5, the V gene TRBV4-3, with D possibly TRBD1 on 6 matching bases. Trimming shortened V by 3 bases and J by 2 bases, and 16 bases separated the two germline ends. The length of the CDR3 is 16 residues. CDR1 is LGHNA, CDR2 YSLEER, per germline. The CDR3 sequence: CASSQYGTISQETQYF. CDR3 coding DNA: TGCGCCAGCAGCCAGTACGGGACAATCTCACAAGAGACCCAGTACTTC.

The rearrangement links TRBV28 to TRBJ2-3, with TRBD1 matching over 7 bases. Germline V gene lookup returns CDR1 MDHEN and CDR2 SYDVKM. The CDR3 is 13 amino acids. CDR3 DNA sequence: TGTGTAACACGGGACAGCCGCACAGATACGCAGTATTTT. This gives the protein CVTRDSRTDTQYF.

This clonotype was recorded a few times. The V call is TRBV29-1, the J call TRBJ2-3, with a possible D match to TRBD2 (6 bases). V gave up 2 bases and J gave up 1 base, with 10 bases separating them. This CDR3 is built from 14 residues. Germline CDR1 and CDR2: SQVTM and ANQGSEA. The CDR3 DNA is TGCAGCGTTGAACCCGAGCGGGGCACAGATACGCAGTATTTT. Protein sequence: CSVEPERGTDTQYF.

The rearrangement uses TRBV5-1 and TRBJ2-4, with TRBD1 as a possible D gene (5 bases). This CDR3 has 15 residues. In germline, CDR1 is SGHRS, CDR2 YFSETQ. The germline V and J ends were trimmed by 6 bases and 13 bases, with 26 bases remaining between them. This CDR3 reads CASTVREMNYNEQYF. DNA for the CDR3: TGCGCCAGCACCGTCAGGGAAATGAACTACAATGAGCAGTACTTC.

This clonotype was seen just once. The V gene is TRBV20-1, the J gene TRBJ2-1; 8 bases match TRBD2. Losses at the gene ends were 0 bases for V and 8 bases for J; bases not matched to a gene: 15. The CDR3 is made up of 17 amino acids. Germline CDR1 is DFQATT and CDR2 is SNEGSKA (reference sequence). This CDR3 reads CSARDPSGERGRHEQFF. DNA for the CDR3: TGCAGTGCTAGAGATCCCTCAGGCGAGCGGGGGAGACATGAGCAGTTCTTC.

This clonotype has a handful of counts. The chain has TRBV4-3 and TRBJ1-1; D gene ambiguous. V shed 7 bases and J shed 3 bases, with 9 bases lying between them. In germline, CDR1 is LGHNA, CDR2 YSLEER. This CDR3 region has 12 residues. The CDR3 DNA reads TGCGCCAGCAAGGACCCGTACACTGAAGCTTTCTTT. It codes for CASKDPYTEAFF.

Concerning this clonotype itself: A read error may explain this, as a much larger clone is one base away. The rearrangement joins TRBV20-1 to TRBJ2-3, with no clear D. Germline lookup yields CDR1 DFQATT and CDR2 SNEGSKA (reference sequence). The CDR3 is made up of 11 amino acids. Trimming pared 7 bases from V and 7 bases from J, leaving 12 bases between. The DNA for the CDR3 is TGCAGTGGGATAACCGTGAATACGCAGTATTTT. The encoded protein is CSGITVNTQYF.

This clonotype was found a few times. The chain joins TRBV19 to TRBJ1-6; D is unresolved. Trimming removed 3 bases at V and 7 bases at J, with 7 bases between. Looked up from germline, CDR1 is LNHDA and CDR2 is SQIVND (reference sequence). The CDR3 has 13 residues. The CDR3 bases are TGTGCCAGTAGTATCGTATGGAATTCACCCCTCCACTTT. Translation gives CASSIVWNSPLHF. Full variable domain (remainder filled in from reference TRBV19 and TRBJ1-6): DGGITQSPKYLFRKEGQNVTLSCEQNLNHDAMYWYRQDPGQGLRLIYYSQIVNDFQKGDIAEGYSVSREKKESFPLTVTSAQKNPTAFYLCASSIVWNSPLHFGNGTRLTVT.

V usage is TRBV12-3 or TRBV12-4 and J usage is TRBJ2-5; unclear D gene. Trimming removed 1 base at V and 10 bases at J, with 13 bases between. The CDR3 is 13 residues long. The CDR3 DNA is TGTGCCAGCAGTTTAGATGTGACATCGGACCAGTACTTC. Translated: CASSLDVTSDQYF.

The rearrangement uses TRBV6-2 or TRBV6-3 and TRBJ1-6; weak D call: TRBD1 (5 bases). This CDR3 region has 14 residues. V was cut by 7 bases and J by 5 bases, with 12 bases left in between. CDR1 and CDR2 (germline): MNHEY, SVGEGT. This CDR3 reads CASKGRVDNSPLHF. DNA for the CDR3: TGTGCCAGCAAGGGACGGGTAGATAATTCACCCCTCCACTTT.

This sequence joins TRBV20-1 and TRBJ2-3; 10 bases are shared with TRBD1. V trimming: 2 bases; J trimming: 5 bases; junction bases outside the gene matches: 4. CDR1 and CDR2 (germline): DFQATT, SNEGSKA (reference sequence). The CDR3 length is 14 residues. The CDR3 nucleotides are TGCAGTGCTAGACCGGGACAGGGGATAGATACGCAGTATTTT. Translation: CSARPGQGIDTQYF.

This clonotype has more than one count but fewer than ten. V gene TRBV27 combines with J gene TRBJ2-3, with D perhaps TRBD1 (6 bases). V was trimmed by 2 bases and J by 5 bases, leaving 14 bases between them. Germline V gene sequence: CDR1 MNHEY, CDR2 SMNVEV (reference sequence). The CDR3 is 15 amino acids. CDR3 sequence reads: CASSLGGRSGDTQYF. DNA of the CDR3: TGTGCCAGCAGTTTAGGGGGCAGGTCAGGAGATACGCAGTATTTT.

A few counts support this clonotype. The V and J genes are TRBV7-2 and TRBJ2-7, with 7 bases matching TRBD2. Losses at the gene ends were 2 bases for V and 5 bases for J; bases not matched to a gene: 9. CDR3 length equals 15 residues. The V gene's germline CDR1 is SGHTA and CDR2 FQGNSA. The CDR3: CASSLSLAAPNEQYF. The CDR3, as DNA: TGTGCCAGCAGCTTATCCCTAGCGGCTCCTAACGAGCAGTACTTC.

A few counts support this clonotype. V gene TRBV20-1 combines with J gene TRBJ2-7; possibly TRBD2 for D (7 bases). Trimming cost V 3 bases and J 7 bases, with 16 bases left between them. CDR1 and CDR2 (germline): DFQATT, SNEGSKA (reference sequence). The CDR3 has 13 amino acids. The CDR3 sequence is CSASGAGAWEQYF. In DNA, the CDR3 is TGCAGTGCTAGTGGCGCGGGGGCCTGGGAGCAGTACTTC.

About this clonotype itself: The CDR3 does not close with the conserved phenylalanine or tryptophan, likely indicating a read error. This chain uses TRBV5-1 with TRBJ1-2, with D unresolved. Germline V gives CDR1 SGHRS, CDR2 YFSETQ. The CDR3 runs 14 residues. Deletions cut 5 bases from V and 0 bases from J, with 11 bases between. The CDR3 nucleotides read TGCGCCAGCAGGGACGAGAGCTCTAACTATGGCTACACCATC. It translates to CASRDESSNYGYTI.

V and J are TRBV20-1 and TRBJ2-5; D is undetermined. Trimming left V 5 bases short and J 4 bases short, with 8 bases between. This CDR3 is built from 11 residues. Looked up from germline, CDR1 is DFQATT and CDR2 is SNEGSKA (reference sequence). In nucleotides, the CDR3 is TGCAGTGCTTTAGCAGCAGAGACCCAGTACTTC. Amino acids: CSALAAETQYF.

The chain carries TRBV6-2 or TRBV6-3 and TRBJ2-7, with D maybe TRBD1 (5 bases). This CDR3 has 14 amino acids. V was pared by 4 bases and J by 3 bases, with 13 bases between. Germline CDR1 reads MNHEY; CDR2 reads SVGEGT. CDR3 DNA: TGTGCCAGCAGTTCGGGCAGGGTGGACTACGAGCAGTACTTC. Encoded protein: CASSSGRVDYEQYF.

The V gene is TRBV10-3, the J gene TRBJ2-7; no clear D gene. The CDR3 contains 13 residues. Germline CDR1 reads ENHRY; CDR2 reads SYGVKD. The V gene lost 8 bases and the J gene lost 4 bases, with 15 bases spanning the gap. The CDR3 reads CAIVLIGLYEQYF. CDR3 DNA: TGTGCCATCGTTTTAATAGGGTTGTACGAGCAGTACTTC.

There are many counts of this clonotype. The chain links TRBV29-1 to TRBJ2-7; D perhaps matches TRBD1 (5 bases). Between the trimmed V and J ends, which lost 4 bases and 3 bases, there was a span of 13 bases. The length of the CDR3 is 13 residues. Germline CDR1 reads SQVTM; CDR2 reads ANQGSEA. The CDR3 loop is CSVGGRANYEQYF. CDR3 nucleotide sequence: TGCAGCGTTGGGGGCAGGGCAAACTACGAGCAGTACTTC.

The table lists this clonotype with a few counts. The chain carries TRBV3-1 and TRBJ1-2, with D maybe TRBD1 (6 bases). The V end lost 1 base, the J end lost 5 bases, and 14 bases lay between the germline ends. In germline, CDR1 is LGHDT, CDR2 YNNKEL (reference sequence). The CDR3 consists of 15 residues. In DNA form, the CDR3 reads TGTGCCAGCAGCCAAGTTTTAGGACAGAAATATGGCTACACCTTC. Translating gives CASSQVLGQKYGYTF.

V gene TRBV29-1 combines with J gene TRBJ1-2; no clear D gene. Germline values: CDR1 SQVTM, CDR2 ANQGSEA. V was shortened by 6 bases and J by 0 bases, with 14 bases between the two germline ends. This CDR3 comprises 14 residues. This CDR3 is CSVVLELANYGYTF. The DNA of the CDR3 is TGCAGCGTCGTACTCGAATTAGCTAACTATGGCTACACCTTC.